These 8 T cell receptor beta chains came from one sample sequenced in a study of metastatic and nonmetastatic thyroid tumors. Every patient underwent thyroid surgery untreated. TCRdb re-analyzed the PCR reads through MiXCR. The table lists some 30,000 clones, 3.5% to 5% of them singletons. The sequenced sample consisted of blood. The receptor source for this set is a female donor with papillary thyroid cancer or a benign thyroid nodule (not recorded which). Some clones in this sample may be carry-over from other donors' samples.

This clone was counted only a few times. The CDR3 nucleotides read TGTGCCAGCAGTTTAGGGGGGCGGAGTACCTACAATGAGCAGTTCTTC. This sequence encodes CASSLGGRSTYNEQFF. The chain couples TRBV28 to TRBJ2-1; D tentatively fits TRBD1 or TRBD2 (6 bases each). Trimming left V 2 bases short and J 2 bases short, with 13 bases between. CDR1 and CDR2 (germline): MDHEN, SYDVKM. CDR3 length equals 16 residues. The full variable domain, its missing parts supplied by reference TRBV28 and TRBJ2-1, is DVKVTQSSRYLVKRTGEKVFLECVQDMDHENMFWYRQDPGLGLRLIYFSYDVKMKEKGDIPEGYSVSREKKERFSLILESASTNQTSMYLCASSLGGRSTYNEQFFGPGTRLTVL.

This clone occurred a few times. The CDR3 DNA follows: TGCAGTGCTAGGGTTATGGTAAGCACAGATACGCAGTATTTT. It yields the protein CSARVMVSTDTQYF. V is TRBV20-1 and J is TRBJ2-3; D is ambiguous. The germline V and J ends were trimmed by 3 bases and 0 bases, with 10 bases remaining between them. Germline V gene lookup returns CDR1 DFQATT and CDR2 SNEGSKA (reference sequence). The CDR3 consists of 14 residues.

This clone turned up a few times. CDR3 amino acids: CASSPLNTGELFF. DNA of the CDR3: TGTGCCAGCAGCCCTCTAAACACCGGGGAGCTGTTTTTT. This chain uses TRBV7-3 with TRBJ2-2; D not certain. Trimming left V 5 bases short and J 2 bases short, with 6 bases between. From germline, CDR1 is SGHTA and CDR2 FQGTGA. This CDR3 has 13 amino acids.

The V call is TRBV12-3 or TRBV12-4, the J call TRBJ2-3; D call uncertain. The CDR3 sequence is 15 residues long. V was clipped by 1 base and J by 4 bases, with 12 bases between them. CDR3 loop: CASSLGLPGPDTQYF. CDR3 sequence (DNA): TGTGCCAGCAGTTTAGGGCTCCCTGGCCCAGATACGCAGTATTTT.

A few counts support this clone. The gene calls are TRBV6-1 and TRBJ1-5; no clear D. The CDR3 sequence is 13 residues long. Germline CDR1 reads MNHNS; CDR2 reads SASEGT. V was clipped by 2 bases and J by 7 bases, with 9 bases between them. The CDR3 region is CASSERQHQPQHF. CDR3 coding DNA: TGTGCCAGCAGTGAAAGGCAGCACCAGCCCCAGCATTTT.

This clone appeared many times. The rearrangement links TRBV20-1 to TRBJ2-5; D not certain. The CDR3 contains 13 residues. Trimming removed 1 base from V and 2 bases from J, with 8 bases in between. CDR1 is DFQATT and CDR2 is SNEGSKA in the germline V gene (reference sequence). CDR3 protein: CSARVSIQETQYF. CDR3 sequence (DNA): TGCAGTGCTAGAGTTAGTATACAAGAGACCCAGTACTTC.

This clone was observed many times. The V call is TRBV5-6, the J call TRBJ1-1; D may be TRBD1 (6 bases). The CDR3 is made up of 16 amino acids. CDR1 SGHDT and CDR2 YYEEEE come from the germline V gene. The ends were cut back, 3 bases at V and 0 bases at J, with 15 bases in the middle. The CDR3 loop reads CASSWEQGRLNTEAFF. In DNA form, the CDR3 reads TGTGCCAGCAGCTGGGAACAGGGTCGGTTGAACACTGAAGCTTTCTTT.

This clone has a count of ten or more. V gene TRBV2 combines with J gene TRBJ2-5; D is ambiguous. The CDR3 loop spans 11 amino acids. V was shortened by 5 bases and J by 0 bases, with 1 base between the two germline ends. Germline V gene data show CDR1 as SNHLY and CDR2 as FYNNEI. The CDR3 spells CASSYQETQYF. CDR3 DNA sequence: TGTGCCAGCAGTTACCAAGAGACCCAGTACTTC.